This TCR beta chain was captured by sequencing in a study of blood T cell repertoires in COVID-19. Turning to the study itself: Whether acute or convalescent, the COVID-19 samples came from the United States, Italy and Spain. Sample material is recorded as cDNA or gDNA derived from T cells, B-cell-depleted T cells, or PBMCs.

As originally analysed: For nucleated cells, counts were estimated from reference gene primer amplification. The repertoire was sequenced with immunoSEQ multiplex PCR; TCRdb's copy has only in-frame clones and lacks some. The DNA was the basis for D and trimming; V, J and clone size are from that table. In the table there are roughly 100,000 clones, about four fifths of which are singletons. In Seattle, patients joined the study during active infection and were tracked longitudinally. Sequenced input: peripheral blood. The sequence was collected from a man at least 80 years old with COVID-19, enrolled during active disease.

CDR3 DNA: TGCGCCAGCAGCTTGGGACAGGGGCTTGAAGCTTTCTTT. Translation gives CASSLGQGLEAFF. The chain recombines TRBV5-1 with TRBJ1-1, with 8 bases that match TRBD1. Germline CDR1 SGHRS, CDR2 YFSETQ. Trimming cost V 0 bases and J 7 bases; bases outside gene matches: 2. There are 13 residues in the CDR3.